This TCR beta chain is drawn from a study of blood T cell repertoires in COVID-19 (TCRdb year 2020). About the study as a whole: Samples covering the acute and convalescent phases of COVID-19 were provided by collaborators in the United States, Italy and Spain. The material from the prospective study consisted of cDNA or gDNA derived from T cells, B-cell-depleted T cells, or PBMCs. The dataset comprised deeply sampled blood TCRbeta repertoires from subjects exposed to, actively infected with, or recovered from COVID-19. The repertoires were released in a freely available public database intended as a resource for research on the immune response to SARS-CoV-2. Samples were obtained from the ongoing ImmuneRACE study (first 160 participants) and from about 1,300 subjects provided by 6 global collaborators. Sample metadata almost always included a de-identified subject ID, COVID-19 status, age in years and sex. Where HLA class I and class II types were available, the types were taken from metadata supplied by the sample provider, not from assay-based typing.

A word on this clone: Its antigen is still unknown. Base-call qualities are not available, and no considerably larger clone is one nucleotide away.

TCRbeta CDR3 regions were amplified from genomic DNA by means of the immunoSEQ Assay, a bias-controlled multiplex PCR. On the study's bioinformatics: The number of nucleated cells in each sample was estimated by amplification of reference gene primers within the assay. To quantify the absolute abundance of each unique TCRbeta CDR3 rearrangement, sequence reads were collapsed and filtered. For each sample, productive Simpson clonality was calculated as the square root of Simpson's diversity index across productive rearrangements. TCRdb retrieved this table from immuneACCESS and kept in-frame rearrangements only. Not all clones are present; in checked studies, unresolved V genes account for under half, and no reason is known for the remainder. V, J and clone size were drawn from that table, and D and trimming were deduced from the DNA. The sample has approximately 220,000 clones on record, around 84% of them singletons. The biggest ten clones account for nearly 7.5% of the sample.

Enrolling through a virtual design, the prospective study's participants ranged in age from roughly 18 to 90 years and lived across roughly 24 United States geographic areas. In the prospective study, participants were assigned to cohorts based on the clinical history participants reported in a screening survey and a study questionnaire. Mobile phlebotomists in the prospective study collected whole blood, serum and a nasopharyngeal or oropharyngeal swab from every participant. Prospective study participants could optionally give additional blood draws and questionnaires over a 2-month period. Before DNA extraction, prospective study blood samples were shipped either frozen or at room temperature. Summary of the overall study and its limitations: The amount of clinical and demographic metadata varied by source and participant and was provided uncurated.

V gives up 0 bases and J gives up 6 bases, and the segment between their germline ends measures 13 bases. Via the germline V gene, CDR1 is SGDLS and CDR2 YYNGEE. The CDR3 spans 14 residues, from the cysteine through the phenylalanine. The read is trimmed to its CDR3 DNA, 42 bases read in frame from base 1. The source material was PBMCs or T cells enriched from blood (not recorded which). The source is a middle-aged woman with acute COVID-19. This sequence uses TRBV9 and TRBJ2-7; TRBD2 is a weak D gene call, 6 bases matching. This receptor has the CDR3 CASSVAGGGREQYF. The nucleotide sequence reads TGTGCCAGCAGCGTAGCTGGAGGAGGGCGCGAGCAGTACTTC.